This T cell receptor (beta chain) was obtained from a study of blood T cell repertoires in COVID-19. Turning to the study itself: COVID-19 samples from acute and convalescent phases originated in the United States, Italy and Spain. PBMCs, B-cell-depleted T cells, or T cells were the source of the cDNA or gDNA that made up the material.

Original methodology: Amplification of reference gene primers provided the estimated nucleated cell counts. Sequenced by immunoSEQ multiplex PCR; TCRdb stores in-frame clones only, minus some. Clone size and V and J calls were adopted from that table, with D and trimming inferred from the DNA. The sample lists over 250,000 clones; 85% were seen once. The source of this sequence is a human donor in a cohort sampled during active COVID-19. Sequencing was done on a sample of peripheral blood.

This CDR3 reads CASSPAGTGYTEAFF. CDR3 coding DNA: TGTGCCAGCAGCCCCGCCGGGACAGGATACACTGAAGCTTTCTTT. The rearrangement links TRBV3-1 (or the pseudogene TRBV3-2) to TRBJ1-1; 8 nucleotides line up with TRBD1. V was pared by 4 bases and J by 3 bases, with 7 bases of the junction left unmatched. Germline V CDR1 and CDR2: LGHDT, YNNKEL (reference sequence). This CDR3 is 15 amino acids long.